A single sample is the source of the 9 T cell receptor beta chains below, sequenced in a study of blood T cell repertoires in COVID-19. Some clones are missing from TCRdb's copy, which holds only in-frame ones; the method was immunoSEQ multiplex PCR. Counted here are about 430,000 clones, approximately 88% occurring once; the ten biggest clones make up more than 0.9%. Input material: PBMCs or T cells enriched from blood (not recorded which). Receptors originate from a woman aged 25 to 39 with acute COVID-19.

This chain connects TRBV5-1 to TRBJ2-7; 10 nucleotides match TRBD1. Trimming took 4 bases from V and 3 from J; bases not matched to a gene: 4. CDR1 is SGHRS and CDR2 is YFSETQ in the germline V gene. This CDR3 contains 14 residues. The CDR3 here is CASSTGQGIYEQYF. DNA of the CDR3: TGCGCCAGCAGCACGGGACAGGGGATCTACGAGCAGTACTTC. Complete variable domain (other parts from reference TRBV5-1 and TRBJ2-7): KAGVTQTPRYLIKTRGQQVTLSCSPISGHRSVSWYQQTPGQGLQFLFEYFSETQRNKGNFPGRFSGRQFSNSRSEMNVSTLELGDSALYLCASSTGQGIYEQYFGPGTRLTVT.

The chain combines TRBV5-4 with TRBJ1-1; TRBD1 is a possible D gene (6 bases). The CDR3 totals 14 residues. Trimming stripped 0 bases from V and 3 bases from J, with 9 bases between. Germline lookup yields CDR1 SGHNT and CDR2 YYREEE (reference sequence). This CDR3 reads CASSLDRADTEAFF. CDR3 bases: TGTGCCAGCAGCTTGGACAGGGCGGACACTGAAGCTTTCTTT.

The V and J genes are TRBV5-3 and TRBJ1-5; 7 bases are shared with TRBD1. TRBV5-3 is identified as an open reading frame with a role that is uncertain. The CDR3 is made up of 16 amino acids. Trimming cost V 4 bases and J 4 bases; bases outside gene matches: 11. CDR3 in amino acids: CARSPPRQGWNQPQHF. The CDR3 DNA follows: TGTGCCAGAAGCCCACCACGACAGGGTTGGAATCAGCCCCAGCATTTT.

This chain uses TRBV30 with TRBJ1-1; D gene unclear. This CDR3 is built from 13 residues. Between the trimmed V and J ends, which lost 1 base and 3 bases, there was a span of 9 bases. The germline V gene encodes CDR1 GTSNPN and CDR2 SVGIG (reference sequence). The CDR3 reads CAWSERRDTEAFF. In DNA, the CDR3 is TGTGCCTGGAGTGAAAGGCGGGACACTGAAGCTTTCTTT.

CDR3 in amino acids: CASKLGGAEQFF. CDR3 in DNA: TGCGCCAGCAAATTAGGGGGAGCTGAGCAGTTCTTC. The rearrangement joins TRBV10-2 to TRBJ2-1, with D possibly matching TRBD1 (6 bases). Trimming left V 7 bases short and J 9 bases short, with 13 bases between. Germline lookup yields CDR1 WSHSY and CDR2 SAAADI. This CDR3 region has 12 residues.

The chain recombines TRBV29-1 with TRBJ2-7; 9 nucleotides line up with TRBD1. V trimming: 4 bases; J trimming: 1 base; junction bases outside the gene matches: 2. CDR1 is SQVTM, CDR2 ANQGSEA, per germline. This CDR3 spans 13 amino acids. DNA of the CDR3: TGCAGCGTTGGACAGGGGGTGTCCTACGAGCAGTACTTC. Its protein product is CSVGQGVSYEQYF.

The chain carries TRBV4-3 and TRBJ2-7; the match to TRBD1 covers 7 bases. Germline values: CDR1 LGHNA, CDR2 YSLEER. Trimming took 0 bases from V and 1 from J; bases not matched to a gene: 3. The CDR3 has 15 residues. This CDR3 is CASSQDPGQSYEQYF. CDR3 DNA: TGCGCCAGCAGCCAAGATCCGGGACAGTCCTACGAGCAGTACTTC.

This rearrangement joins TRBV7-9 to TRBJ1-3, with D tentatively TRBD1 (5 bases). Germline CDR1 reads SEHNR; CDR2 reads FQNEAQ (reference sequence). The CDR3 runs 16 residues. V was clipped by 3 bases and J by 2 bases, with 14 bases between them. CDR3 DNA: TGTGCCAGCAGCTTTTCGGTCAGGGAGGCTGGAAACACCATATATTTT. Translating it yields CASSFSVREAGNTIYF.

This clone occurred once. This chain connects TRBV5-4 to TRBJ1-2; TRBD1 is a possible D gene (5 bases). There are 13 residues in the CDR3. Looked up from germline, CDR1 is SGHNT and CDR2 is YYREEE (reference sequence). Trimming took 3 bases from V and 4 from J, leaving 10 bases between them. The CDR3 protein is CASSSPQGYGYTF. The CDR3, as DNA: TGTGCCAGCAGCTCCCCCCAGGGCTATGGCTACACCTTC. Together with reference TRBV5-4 and TRBJ1-2, the CDR3 gives the full variable domain: ETGVTQSPTHLIKTRGQQVTLRCSSQSGHNTVSWYQQALGQGPQFIFQYYREEENGRGNFPPRFSGLQFPNYSSELNVNALELDDSALYLCASSSPQGYGYTFGSGTRLTVV.